This T cell receptor (beta chain) is drawn from a study of CD8+ T cells in alopecia areata. Across the study: Treatment of the treated patients consisted of oral tofacitinib, 5 to 10 mg twice daily. A 6-month off-drug phase came after tofacitinib, which had lasted 6 to 18 months. Overall study findings and caveats: Treatment with tofacitinib significantly lowered scalp clonality and reduced expanded CD8+ clones among the top 100.

Regarding treatment: oral pan-JAK inhibitor, 5-10 mg twice daily. Trimming removed 3 bases at V and 3 bases at J, with 22 bases between. This CDR3 spans 17 amino acids. Germline V gene sequence: CDR1 SGHDT, CDR2 YYEEEE. Extraction and reverse transcription of RNA yielded cDNA as the sequencing template. The assay was immunoSEQ multiplex PCR, and TCRdb's table has in-frame clones only and misses some. The repertoire has fewer than 250,000 clones, just under 65% of them found once; the top ten carry about 1.3%. On this clone: Its target is unknown.

This sample comprised CD4+ T cells sorted from blood, obtained at roughly week 49, from a patient treated with tofacitinib. V is TRBV5-6 and J is TRBJ2-7; TRBD1 might be the D (5 bases). The receptor was derived from a human donor with alopecia areata. Here the CDR3 reads CASSSGRQTSTFYEQYF. The CDR3 region has the DNA TGTGCCAGCAGCTCCGGCAGACAGACCTCAACATTCTACGAGCAGTACTTC.